The clone carrying this T cell receptor beta chain was found a few times. The antigen remains undetermined. The ends were cut back, 0 bases at V and 6 bases at J, with 9 bases in the middle. Germline values: CDR1 DFQATT, CDR2 SNEGSKA (reference sequence). This CDR3 comprises 13 residues. These data originate in a study of CD8 T cells in ankylosing spondylitis. Broader study findings: Disease-linked clones reportedly concentrated significantly in matched ankylosing spondylitis synovial fluid.

Quantitative 5'-RACE with molecular barcodes generated TCR beta libraries. Via MiXCR, TCRdb re-called the 5' RACE reads, giving one row per CDR3 protein. In the table there are 250,000 to 350,000 distinct CDR3 sequences, 20% of which are singletons. The clonotype originates from a male donor with ankylosing spondylitis or in good health (not recorded which). The J gene is TRBJ1-5, the V gene TRBV20-1; D is ambiguous. The source material was blood, either unsorted or a sorted T cell fraction (not recorded which). The CDR3 loop is CSARDGPGQPQHF. Written as DNA, the CDR3 is TGCAGTGCTAGAGATGGGCCGGGTCAGCCCCAGCATTTT.